The 27 T cell receptor beta chains listed next were all sequenced from one sample in a study of CD8+CD57+ T cells in acquired aplastic anemia. All patients picked for sequencing had shown, by flow cytometry, an expansion of CD8+CD57+ cells. Genomic DNA acted as the template from which TCR beta VDJ combination and CDR3 sequence profiling were carried out. A single record per CDR3 protein comes from TCRdb applying MiXCR to the reads. The repertoire includes 130,000 or so distinct CDR3 sequences, almost 40% of them detected once, and over 2% sits in the top ten. Material for sequencing was sorted CD4+, CD8+, or CD8+CD57+ T cells (not recorded which) from PBMCs. The receptors come from a human donor with aplastic anemia.

For this clonotype: Being one base from a much bigger clone, this may be a read error. The V call is TRBV2, the J call TRBJ2-3; D gene ambiguous. V was clipped by 8 bases and J by 4 bases, with 7 bases between them. The CDR3 totals 11 residues. Germline V gene lookup returns CDR1 SNHLY and CDR2 FYNNEI. The CDR3 loop reads CASGYADTQYF. Here the CDR3 DNA reads TGTGCCAGCGGTTACGCAGATACGCAGTATTTT.

V usage is TRBV28 and J usage is TRBJ1-1; D unclear. The germline V and J ends were trimmed by 7 bases and 5 bases, with 11 bases remaining between them. The CDR3 totals 12 residues. Germline CDR1 reads MDHEN; CDR2 reads SYDVKM. The CDR3 protein is CASKKGRTEAFF. In DNA form, the CDR3 reads TGTGCCAGCAAGAAAGGGCGGACTGAAGCTTTCTTT.

The chain joins TRBV24-1 to TRBJ2-5, with 8 bases matching TRBD1. The CDR3 is 16 amino acids. Trimming removed 0 bases from V and 4 bases from J; junction bases left unmatched: 6. The germline CDR1 and CDR2 sequences are KGHDR and SFDVKD. CDR3 protein: CATSDLNRGMGETQYF. In DNA, the CDR3 is TGTGCCACCAGTGATTTGAACAGGGGGATGGGAGAGACCCAGTACTTC.

There are many counts of this clonotype. V usage is TRBV4-1 and J usage is TRBJ1-2; 10 bases align to TRBD1. This CDR3 spans 14 amino acids. Germline loops: CDR1 MGHRA, CDR2 YSYEKL. The V gene end was trimmed by 1 base and the J gene end by 4 bases; junction bases not matched to a gene: 0. The CDR3 loop reads CASSQGTGGYGYTF. CDR3 in DNA: TGCGCCAGCAGCCAAGGGACAGGGGGCTATGGCTACACCTTC.

This clonotype was observed at least ten times. J is TRBJ1-2 and V is TRBV12-3 or TRBV12-4; D uncertain. This CDR3 is built from 13 residues. Trimming cost V 3 bases and J 4 bases, with 9 bases left between them. The CDR3 coding sequence is TGTGCCAGCAGTTTTCAACAGACCTATGGCTACACCTTC. Translated: CASSFQQTYGYTF.

This clonotype showed up many times. The V call is TRBV15, the J call TRBJ2-3; possibly TRBD2 for D (6 bases). V shed 1 base and J shed 4 bases, with 6 bases lying between them. Germline V gene sequence: CDR1 LNHNV, CDR2 YYDKDF (reference sequence). The CDR3 totals 13 residues. For the CDR3, the DNA is TGTGCCACCAGCAGAGCGGGGGCAGATACGCAGTATTTT. Encoded protein: CATSRAGADTQYF.

Many counts were recorded for this clonotype. The V call is TRBV4-2, the J call TRBJ2-1; perhaps D is TRBD1 or TRBD2 (5 bases each). Germline CDR1 is LGHNA and CDR2 is YNFKEQ. CDR3 length: 16 residues. V shed 1 base and J shed 4 bases, with 14 bases lying between them. CDR3 sequence reads: CASSQGPGAHYNEQFF. DNA for the CDR3: TGTGCCAGCAGCCAAGGACCCGGGGCTCATTACAATGAGCAGTTCTTC.

This clonotype was observed many times. The chain carries TRBV27 and TRBJ1-6; unclear D gene. Trimming removed 2 bases at V and 6 bases at J, with 14 bases between. The CDR3 length is 16 residues. Germline lookup yields CDR1 MNHEY and CDR2 SMNVEV (reference sequence). The CDR3 spells CASSLNLEMGNSPLHF. The DNA for the CDR3 is TGTGCCAGCAGTTTAAACCTCGAGATGGGTAATTCACCCCTCCACTTT.

This clonotype was seen many times. The rearrangement uses TRBV24-1 and TRBJ2-2, with D hard to call. The ends were cut back, 1 base at V and 4 bases at J, with 0 bases in the middle. The CDR3 has 12 amino acids. Looked up from germline, CDR1 is KGHDR and CDR2 is SFDVKD. In DNA, the CDR3 is TGTGCCACCAGTGATTTCACCGGGGAGCTGTTTTTT. Translation: CATSDFTGELFF.

The sample holds a few counts of this clonotype. With a much larger clone just one base away, this may be a read error. The chain joins TRBV5-4 to TRBJ1-6; 8 positions match TRBD1. From germline, CDR1 is SGHNT and CDR2 YYREEE (reference sequence). The CDR3 length is 15 residues. V gave up 4 bases and J gave up 10 bases; unmatched junction bases: 10. CDR3 residues: CASSPGQGLTSPLHF. The CDR3 DNA follows: TGTGCCAGCAGCCCTGGACAGGGTTTAACCTCACCCCTCCACTTT. The full variable domain, in which reference TRBV5-4 and TRBJ1-6 provide the parts outside the CDR3, is ETGVTQSPTHLIKTRGQQVTLRCSSQSGHNTVSWYQQALGQGPQFIFQYYREEENGRGNFPPRFSGLQFPNYSSELNVNALELDDSALYLCASSPGQGLTSPLHFGNGTRLTVT.

This clonotype was observed many times. J is TRBJ2-3 and V is TRBV2, with D tentatively TRBD1 (6 bases). The CDR3 is made up of 16 amino acids. The ends were cut back, 5 bases at V and 0 bases at J, with 15 bases in the middle. CDR1 and CDR2 from the germline V gene are SNHLY and FYNNEI. The CDR3 region is CASSNLGTPSTDTQYF. DNA for the CDR3: TGTGCCAGCAGTAACTTAGGGACACCTAGCACAGATACGCAGTATTTT.

This clonotype was detected ten times or more. This sequence joins TRBV10-1 and TRBJ2-1, with TRBD2 matching over 10 bases. V lost 3 bases to trimming and J lost 6 bases; unmatched junction nucleotides: 5. CDR1 WNHNN and CDR2 SYGVQD come from the germline V gene (reference sequence). The CDR3 consists of 15 residues. Written as DNA, the CDR3 is TGCGCCAGCAGTGATGGGACTAGCGATCTCAATGAGCAGTTCTTC. It is translated as CASSDGTSDLNEQFF.

This clonotype was recorded many times. The gene calls are TRBV9 and TRBJ2-7; TRBD1 matches 8 bases. The CDR3 is made up of 16 amino acids. The trim removed 3 bases at V and 5 bases at J, leaving 13 bases unmatched. The germline gives CDR1 SGDLS, CDR2 YYNGEE. The CDR3 DNA sequence: TGTGCCAGCAGCGATTGGTCGAGGACAGGGAGGCACGAGCAGTACGTC. Protein sequence: CASSDWSRTGRHEQYV.

Comments on this clonotype: Its ends do not fully match the called genes, so a read error is possible. The V gene is TRBV29-1, the J gene TRBJ2-1; tentatively, D is TRBD1 (5 bases). The germline V gene has CDR1 SQVTM and CDR2 ANQGSEA. This CDR3 has 14 residues. The CDR3 protein is CSAEMARGWNEQFF. CDR3 coding DNA: TGCAGCGCTGAAATGGCAAGGGGCTGGAATGAGCAGTTCTTC.

The rearrangement links TRBV12-3 or TRBV12-4 to TRBJ1-5, with D unresolved. This CDR3 comprises 14 residues. Deletions cut 2 bases from V and 7 bases from J, with 12 bases between. CDR3 sequence reads: CASSLMGIGQPQHF. The CDR3 DNA reads TGTGCCAGCAGTTTAATGGGAATCGGCCAGCCCCAGCATTTT.

This clonotype was detected once. The chain is built from TRBV19 and TRBJ2-1, with 13 nucleotides matching TRBD2. J lost 7 bases, V lost 6 bases, and 3 bases had no gene match. This CDR3 is built from 14 residues. Germline V lookup: CDR1 LNHDA, CDR2 SQIVND (reference sequence). CDR3 protein: CASRKLAGGNEQFF. The CDR3 nucleotides read TGTGCCAGTAGGAAACTAGCGGGGGGGAATGAGCAGTTCTTC.

This clonotype appeared many times. This rearrangement joins TRBV9 to TRBJ1-5; 7 positions match TRBD1. Germline trimming cut 4 bases from V and 4 bases from J; bases unmatched to any gene: 2. CDR3 length: 13 amino acids. The germline V gene encodes CDR1 SGDLS and CDR2 YYNGEE. CDR3 residues: CASSLRGNQPQHF. Written as DNA, the CDR3 is TGTGCCAGCAGCCTCAGGGGGAATCAGCCCCAGCATTTT.

The chain combines TRBV15 with TRBJ1-1, with 7 bases aligning to TRBD1. The CDR3 runs 14 residues. CDR1 LNHNV and CDR2 YYDKDF come from the germline V gene (reference sequence). The trim removed 4 bases at V and 1 base at J, leaving 3 bases unmatched. The CDR3: CATSMTGRNTEAFF. The CDR3 coding sequence is TGTGCCACCAGCATGACAGGGCGGAACACTGAAGCTTTCTTT.

A remark on this clonotype: Sequence at one end of the junction differs from germline and may be a read error. The V call is TRBV5-5, the J call TRBJ1-6, with a possible D match to TRBD1 (5 bases). This CDR3 comprises 15 residues. Germline V gene lookup returns CDR1 SGHKS and CDR2 YYEKEE (reference sequence). CDR3 protein: CASANGANSNAPLHF. The CDR3 DNA follows: TGTGCCAGCGCCAACGGGGCAAATAGTAATGCACCCCTCCACTTT.

The table lists this clonotype with many counts. The rearrangement joins TRBV20-1 to TRBJ2-1, with TRBD1 matching 12 bases. The CDR3 contains 15 residues. Germline loops: CDR1 DFQATT, CDR2 SNEGSKA (reference sequence). J was trimmed by 7 bases and V by 4 bases; bases with no gene match: 8. The CDR3 reads CSATSGTGGENEQFF. DNA of the CDR3: TGCAGTGCTACCTCCGGGACAGGGGGCGAAAATGAGCAGTTCTTC.

The chain combines TRBV2 with TRBJ2-3; D is perhaps TRBD1 (6 bases). Germline lookup yields CDR1 SNHLY and CDR2 FYNNEI. Trimming took 4 bases from V and 0 from J, leaving 11 bases between them. The CDR3 has 15 amino acids. The CDR3 DNA reads as TGTGCCAGCAGTGCTATGCAGGGGAGCACAGATACGCAGTATTTT. Its translation is CASSAMQGSTDTQYF.

This clonotype was seen at least ten times. This chain links TRBV6-1 with TRBJ1-2; D perhaps matches TRBD1 (5 bases). The germline CDR1 and CDR2 sequences are MNHNS and SASEGT. The V end was cut by 6 bases, the J end by 2 bases, with 13 bases between. This CDR3 has 14 residues. CDR3 nucleotide sequence: TGTGCCAGCAGGGAGGACAAATGGAACTATGGCTACACCTTC. Its translation is CASREDKWNYGYTF.

With respect to this clonotype: The CDR3 end shows no conserved phenylalanine or tryptophan, and so a read error is likely. This chain connects TRBV10-3 to TRBJ2-3; 12 bases match TRBD2. Trimming at V came to 4 bases and at J to 6 bases, leaving 5 bases not matched to a gene. The germline gives CDR1 ENHRY, CDR2 SYGVKD. The length of the CDR3 is 15 residues. This CDR3 reads CAISGTSGVIDTQYS. The CDR3 nucleotides read TGTGCCATCAGTGGGACTAGCGGGGTTATTGATACGCAGTATTCT.

This clonotype was recorded many times. The J gene is TRBJ2-7, the V gene TRBV4-2, with D maybe TRBD1 (6 bases). The germline V gene has CDR1 LGHNA and CDR2 YNFKEQ. This CDR3 spans 17 amino acids. V lost 4 bases and J 5 bases, leaving 24 bases between the germline ends. CDR3 sequence reads: CASSLGTLLRSKDEQYV. In nucleotides, the CDR3 is TGTGCCAGCAGCCTAGGGACACTCCTACGATCAAAGGACGAGCAGTACGTC.

V and J are TRBV2 and TRBJ2-7, with D possibly TRBD1 on 5 matching bases. The germline V and J ends were trimmed by 6 bases and 3 bases, with 15 bases remaining between them. CDR3 length: 14 residues. From germline, CDR1 is SNHLY and CDR2 FYNNEI. Here the CDR3 DNA reads TGTGCCAGCAGCCGCACCGACAGCTTCTACGAGCAGTACTTC. Protein product: CASSRTDSFYEQYF.

The genes are TRBV2 and TRBJ2-1; D is unclear. The CDR3 extends over 15 amino acids. Trimming took off 1 base at V and 1 base at J, with 8 bases between the two ends. CDR1 SNHLY and CDR2 FYNNEI come from the germline V gene. CDR3 loop: CASSEGPPSYNEQFF. The CDR3 DNA sequence: TGTGCCAGCAGTGAAGGCCCACCATCCTACAATGAGCAGTTCTTC.

As concerns this clonotype: Possible read error: a much larger clone is one base away. This rearrangement joins TRBV5-1 to TRBJ2-3; 9 bases agree with TRBD2. The CDR3 sequence is 13 residues long. Per the germline V gene, CDR1 is SGHRS and CDR2 is YFSETQ. CDR3 sequence: CPTAGGRTDTQYF. CDR3 nucleotide sequence: TGCCCCACGGCGGGGGGGAGAACAGATACGCAGTATTTT.